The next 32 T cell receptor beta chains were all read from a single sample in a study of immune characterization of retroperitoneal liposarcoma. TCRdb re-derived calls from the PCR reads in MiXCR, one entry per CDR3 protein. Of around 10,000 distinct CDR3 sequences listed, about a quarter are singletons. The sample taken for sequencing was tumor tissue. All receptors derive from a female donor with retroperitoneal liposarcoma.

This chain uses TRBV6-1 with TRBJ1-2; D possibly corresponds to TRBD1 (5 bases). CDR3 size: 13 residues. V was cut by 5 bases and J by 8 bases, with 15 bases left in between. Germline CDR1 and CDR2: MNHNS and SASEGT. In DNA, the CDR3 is TGTGCCAGCAGTTTCGACAGTTTGCGCGGCTACACCTTC. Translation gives CASSFDSLRGYTF.

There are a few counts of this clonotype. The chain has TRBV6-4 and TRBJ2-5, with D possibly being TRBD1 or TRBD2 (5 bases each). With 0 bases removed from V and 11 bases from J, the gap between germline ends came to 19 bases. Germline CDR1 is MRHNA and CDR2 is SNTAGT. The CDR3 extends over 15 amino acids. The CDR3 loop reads CASSDSEGLGNEQYF. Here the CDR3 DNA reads TGTGCCAGCAGTGACTCCGAGGGGTTGGGGAATGAGCAGTACTTC.

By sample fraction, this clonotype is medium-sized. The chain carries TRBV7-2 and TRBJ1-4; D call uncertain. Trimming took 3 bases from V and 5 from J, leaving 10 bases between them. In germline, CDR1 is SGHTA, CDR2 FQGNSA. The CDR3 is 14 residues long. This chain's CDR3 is CASSLDRSNEKLFF. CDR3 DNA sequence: TGTGCCAGCAGCTTGGACCGCTCAAATGAAAAACTGTTTTTT. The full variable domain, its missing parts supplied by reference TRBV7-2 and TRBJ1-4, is GAGVSQSPSNKVTEKGKDVELRCDPISGHTALYWYRQSLGQGLEFLIYFQGNSAPDKSGLPSDRFSAERTGGSVSTLTIQRTQQEDSAVYLCASSLDRSNEKLFFGSGTQLSVL.

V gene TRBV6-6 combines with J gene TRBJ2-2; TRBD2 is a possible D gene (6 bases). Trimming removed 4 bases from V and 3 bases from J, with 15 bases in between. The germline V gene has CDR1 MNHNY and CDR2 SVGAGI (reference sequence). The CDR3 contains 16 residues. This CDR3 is CASSSRWGVDTGELFF. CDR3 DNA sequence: TGTGCCAGCAGTTCGCGTTGGGGGGTCGACACCGGGGAGCTGTTTTTT.

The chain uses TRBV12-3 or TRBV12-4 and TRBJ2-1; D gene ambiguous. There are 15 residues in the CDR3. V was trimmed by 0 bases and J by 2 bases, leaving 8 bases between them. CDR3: CASSLAGNPYNEQFF. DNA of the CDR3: TGTGCCAGCAGTTTAGCGGGAAATCCCTACAATGAGCAGTTCTTC.

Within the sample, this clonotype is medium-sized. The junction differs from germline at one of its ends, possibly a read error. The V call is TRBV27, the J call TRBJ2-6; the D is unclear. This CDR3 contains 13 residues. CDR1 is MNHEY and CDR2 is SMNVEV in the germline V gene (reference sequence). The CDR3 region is CACRRSGANVLTF. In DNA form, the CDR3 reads TGTGCCTGCAGAAGATCTGGGGCCAACGTCCTGACTTTC.

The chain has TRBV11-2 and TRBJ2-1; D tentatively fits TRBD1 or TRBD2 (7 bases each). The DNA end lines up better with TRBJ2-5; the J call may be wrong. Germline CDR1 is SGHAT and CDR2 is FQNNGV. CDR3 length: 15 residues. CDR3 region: CASSLDRGGNQPQYF. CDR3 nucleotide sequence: TGTGCCAGCAGCTTAGACAGGGGGGGCAATCAGCCCCAGTACTTC.

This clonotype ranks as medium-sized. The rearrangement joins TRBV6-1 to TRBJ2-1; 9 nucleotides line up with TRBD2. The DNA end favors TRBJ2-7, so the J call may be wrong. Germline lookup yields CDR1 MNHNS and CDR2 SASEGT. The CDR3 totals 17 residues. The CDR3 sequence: CASSEEYLAGFNNEQYF. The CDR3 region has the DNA TGTGCCAGCAGTGAAGAGTACCTAGCGGGATTTAACAATGAGCAGTACTTC.

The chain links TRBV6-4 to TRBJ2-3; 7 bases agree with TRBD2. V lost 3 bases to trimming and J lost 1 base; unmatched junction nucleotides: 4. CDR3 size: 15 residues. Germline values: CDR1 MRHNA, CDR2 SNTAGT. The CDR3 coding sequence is TGTGCCAGCAGTGAAATGGGAGGGGGCACAGATACGCAGTATTTT. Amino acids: CASSEMGGGTDTQYF.

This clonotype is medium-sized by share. Written as DNA, the CDR3 is TGTGCCAGCAGTTACTCAGGGGGGGCCCCAGATACGCAGTATTTT. Residues: CASSYSGGAPDTQYF. The genes are TRBV6-6 and TRBJ2-3, with D possibly being TRBD2 (7 bases). Looked up from germline, CDR1 is MNHNY and CDR2 is SVGAGI (reference sequence). This CDR3 has 15 residues. Trimming pared 0 bases from V and 4 bases from J, leaving 11 bases between.

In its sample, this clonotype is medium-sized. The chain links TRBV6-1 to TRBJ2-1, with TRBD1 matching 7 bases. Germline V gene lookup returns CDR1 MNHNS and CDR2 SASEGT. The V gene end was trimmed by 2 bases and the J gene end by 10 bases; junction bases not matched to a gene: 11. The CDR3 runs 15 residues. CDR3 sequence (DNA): TGTGCCAGCAGTGAAAGAGTAGGGGGCCTCTACGAGCAGTTCTTC. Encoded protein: CASSERVGGLYEQFF.

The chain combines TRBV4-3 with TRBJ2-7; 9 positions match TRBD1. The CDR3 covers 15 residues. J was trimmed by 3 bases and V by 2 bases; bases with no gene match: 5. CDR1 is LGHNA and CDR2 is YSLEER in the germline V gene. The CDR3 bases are TGCGCCAGCAGCCAAAACCGGGGACAGGGCTACGAGCAGTACTTC. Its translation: CASSQNRGQGYEQYF.

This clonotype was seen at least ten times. CDR3 DNA: TGTGCCAGCAGCCCGCTAGCGGGAGGGCTAGATGAGCAGTTCTTC. Translating gives CASSPLAGGLDEQFF. The V and J genes are TRBV6-1 and TRBJ2-1, with 12 bases that match TRBD2. CDR3 length: 15 amino acids. J lost 8 bases, V lost 6 bases, and 8 bases had no gene match. Germline V CDR1 and CDR2: MNHNS, SASEGT.

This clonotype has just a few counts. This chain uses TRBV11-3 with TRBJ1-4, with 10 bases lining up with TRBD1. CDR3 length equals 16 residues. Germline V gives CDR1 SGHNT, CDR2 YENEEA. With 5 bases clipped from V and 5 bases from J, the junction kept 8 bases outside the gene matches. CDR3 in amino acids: CASSPPGQGINEKLFF. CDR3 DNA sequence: TGTGCCAGCAGCCCTCCGGGACAGGGGATAAATGAAAAACTGTTTTTT.

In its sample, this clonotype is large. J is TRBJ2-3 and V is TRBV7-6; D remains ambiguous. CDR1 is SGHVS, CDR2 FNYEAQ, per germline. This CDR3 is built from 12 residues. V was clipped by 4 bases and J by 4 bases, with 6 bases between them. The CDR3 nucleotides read TGTGCCAGCAGCTCACGGCCAGATACGCAGTATTTT. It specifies CASSSRPDTQYF. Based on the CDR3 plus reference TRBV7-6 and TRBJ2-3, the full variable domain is GAGVSQSPRYKVTKRGQDVALRCDPISGHVSLYWYRQALGQGPEFLTYFNYEAQQDKSGLPNDRFSAERPEGSISTLTIQRTEQRDSAMYRCASSSRPDTQYFGPGTRLTVL.

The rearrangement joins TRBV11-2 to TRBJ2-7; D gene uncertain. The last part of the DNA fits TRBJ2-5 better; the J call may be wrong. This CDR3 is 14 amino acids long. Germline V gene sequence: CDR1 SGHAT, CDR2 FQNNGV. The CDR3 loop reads CASSLGGRTETQYF. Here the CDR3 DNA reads TGTGCCAGCAGCTTAGGCGGTCGTACAGAGACCCAGTACTTC.

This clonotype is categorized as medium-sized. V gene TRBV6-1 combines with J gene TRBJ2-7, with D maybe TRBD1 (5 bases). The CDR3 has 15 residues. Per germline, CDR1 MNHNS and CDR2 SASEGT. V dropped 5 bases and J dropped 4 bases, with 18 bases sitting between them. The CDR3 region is CASSSPRRTRYEQYF. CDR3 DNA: TGTGCCAGCAGTTCCCCTCGCAGGACACGGTACGAGCAGTACTTC.

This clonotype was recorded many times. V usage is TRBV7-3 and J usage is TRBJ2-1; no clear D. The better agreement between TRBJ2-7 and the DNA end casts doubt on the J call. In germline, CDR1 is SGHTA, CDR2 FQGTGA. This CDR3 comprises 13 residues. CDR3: CASSNSPGNEQYF. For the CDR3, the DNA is TGTGCCAGCAGCAACTCCCCGGGCAACGAGCAGTACTTC.

The CDR3 coding sequence is TGTGCCAGCAGCTTGGTGGACTCCCTTAGCGGCGAGCAGTACTTC. This codes for CASSLVDSLSGEQYF. The J gene is TRBJ2-7, the V gene TRBV5-6; perhaps TRBD2 as D (6 bases). The CDR3 runs to 15 residues. V lost 0 bases to trimming and J lost 6 bases, with 16 bases between them. CDR1 SGHDT and CDR2 YYEEEE come from the germline V gene.

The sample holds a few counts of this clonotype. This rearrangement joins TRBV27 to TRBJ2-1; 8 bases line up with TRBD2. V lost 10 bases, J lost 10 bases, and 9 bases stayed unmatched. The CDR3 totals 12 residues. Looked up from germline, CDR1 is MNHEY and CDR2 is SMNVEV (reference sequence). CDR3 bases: TGTGCCACCCGGGGGGGGAGCTACGAGCAGTTCTTC. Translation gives CATRGGSYEQFF.

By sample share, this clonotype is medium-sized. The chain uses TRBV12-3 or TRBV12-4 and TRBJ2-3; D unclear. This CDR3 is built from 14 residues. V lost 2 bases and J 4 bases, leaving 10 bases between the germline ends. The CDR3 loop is CASSLIYRPDTQYF. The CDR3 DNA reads TGTGCCAGCAGTTTAATCTATCGGCCAGATACGCAGTATTTT.

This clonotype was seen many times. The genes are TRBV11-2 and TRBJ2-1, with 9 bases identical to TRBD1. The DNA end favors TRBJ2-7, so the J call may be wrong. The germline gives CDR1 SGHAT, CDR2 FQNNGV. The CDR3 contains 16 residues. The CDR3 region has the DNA TGTGCCAGCAGCCCCGGGACAGGGCTACCACCCTACGAGCAGTACTTC. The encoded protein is CASSPGTGLPPYEQYF.

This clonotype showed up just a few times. The CDR3 sequence is CASSRDEGYEQYF. The CDR3 nucleotides are TGTGCCAGCAGTCGTGACGAGGGGTACGAGCAGTACTTC. The J gene is TRBJ2-1, the V gene TRBV12-3 or TRBV12-4; tentatively, D is TRBD1 or TRBD2 (5 bases each). The DNA matches TRBJ2-7 better at its end, which makes the J call doubtful. CDR3 length: 13 amino acids.

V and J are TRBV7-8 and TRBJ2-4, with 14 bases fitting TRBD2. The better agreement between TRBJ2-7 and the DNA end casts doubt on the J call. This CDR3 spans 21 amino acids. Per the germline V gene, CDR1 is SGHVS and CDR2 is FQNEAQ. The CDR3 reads CASSLVPPGLAGVDHSYEQYF. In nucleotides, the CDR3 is TGTGCCAGCAGCTTAGTACCCCCGGGACTAGCGGGAGTGGATCACTCCTACGAGCAGTACTTC.

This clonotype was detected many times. The DNA of the CDR3 is TGTGCCAGCAGCCACGGGACAGTAAACACTGAAGCTTTCTTT. It yields the protein CASSHGTVNTEAFF. V and J are TRBV27 and TRBJ1-1; 7 bases align to TRBD1. The CDR3 extends over 14 amino acids. Looked up from germline, CDR1 is MNHEY and CDR2 is SMNVEV (reference sequence). V trimming: 6 bases; J trimming: 2 bases; junction bases outside the gene matches: 6.

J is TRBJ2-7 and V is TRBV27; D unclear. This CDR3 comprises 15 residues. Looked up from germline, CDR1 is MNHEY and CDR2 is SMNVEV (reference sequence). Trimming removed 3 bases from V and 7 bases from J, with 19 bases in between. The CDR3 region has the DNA TGTGCCAGCAGTTTTGGTGGGATGACCTACAATGAGCAGTACTTC. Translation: CASSFGGMTYNEQYF.

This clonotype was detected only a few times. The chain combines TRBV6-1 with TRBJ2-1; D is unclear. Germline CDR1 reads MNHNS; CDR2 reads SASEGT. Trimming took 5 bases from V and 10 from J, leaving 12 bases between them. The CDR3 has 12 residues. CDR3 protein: CASSLSLREQFF. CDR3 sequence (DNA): TGTGCCAGCAGTCTATCTCTGCGCGAGCAGTTCTTC.

CDR3 protein: CASSMGQGVGELFF. The CDR3 region has the DNA TGTGCCAGCAGTATGGGACAGGGAGTTGGGGAGCTGTTTTTT. The gene calls are TRBV12-3 or TRBV12-4 and TRBJ2-2; 9 bases map to TRBD1. The CDR3 has 14 amino acids. After removal of 5 bases from V and 8 bases from J, the junction contained 6 bases not matched to a gene.

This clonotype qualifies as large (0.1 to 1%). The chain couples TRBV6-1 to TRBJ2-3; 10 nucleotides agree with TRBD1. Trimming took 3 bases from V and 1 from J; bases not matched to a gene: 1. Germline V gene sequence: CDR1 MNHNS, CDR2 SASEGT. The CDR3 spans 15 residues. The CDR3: CASSEGQGRTDTQYF. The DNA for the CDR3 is TGTGCCAGCAGTGAGGGACAGGGGCGCACAGATACGCAGTATTTT.

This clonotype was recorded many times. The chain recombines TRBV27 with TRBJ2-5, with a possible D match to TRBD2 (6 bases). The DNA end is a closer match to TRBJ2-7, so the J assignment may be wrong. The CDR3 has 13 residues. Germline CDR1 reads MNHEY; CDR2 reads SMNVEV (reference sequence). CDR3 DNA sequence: TGTGCCAGCCTCGGGACTTTACCCTACGAGCAGTACTTC. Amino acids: CASLGTLPYEQYF.

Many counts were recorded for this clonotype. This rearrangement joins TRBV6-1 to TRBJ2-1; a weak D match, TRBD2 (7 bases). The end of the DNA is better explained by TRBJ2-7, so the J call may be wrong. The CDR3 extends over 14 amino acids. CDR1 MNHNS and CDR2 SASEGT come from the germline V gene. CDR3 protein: CASSERGALAEQYF. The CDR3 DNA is TGTGCCAGCAGTGAACGGGGGGCGTTGGCCGAGCAGTACTTC.

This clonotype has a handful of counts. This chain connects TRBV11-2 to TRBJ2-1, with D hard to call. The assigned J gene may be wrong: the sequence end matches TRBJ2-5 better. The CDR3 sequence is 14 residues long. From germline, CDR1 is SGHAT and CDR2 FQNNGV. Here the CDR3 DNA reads TGTGCCAGCAGCTTAGGTTTAGGGCGAGAGACCCAGTACTTC. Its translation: CASSLGLGRETQYF.